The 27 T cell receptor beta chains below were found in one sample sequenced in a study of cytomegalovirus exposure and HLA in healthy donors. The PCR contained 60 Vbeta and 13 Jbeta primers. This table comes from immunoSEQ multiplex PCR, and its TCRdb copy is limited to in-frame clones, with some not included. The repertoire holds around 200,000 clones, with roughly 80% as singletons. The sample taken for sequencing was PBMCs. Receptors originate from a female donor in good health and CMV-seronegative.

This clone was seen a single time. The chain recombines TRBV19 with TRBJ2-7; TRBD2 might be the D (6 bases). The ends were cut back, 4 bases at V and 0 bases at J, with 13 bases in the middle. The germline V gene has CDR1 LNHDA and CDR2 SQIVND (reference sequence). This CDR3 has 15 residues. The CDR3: CASSTSRGYSYEQYF. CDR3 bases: TGTGCCAGTAGTACCTCCCGGGGGTACTCCTACGAGCAGTACTTC.

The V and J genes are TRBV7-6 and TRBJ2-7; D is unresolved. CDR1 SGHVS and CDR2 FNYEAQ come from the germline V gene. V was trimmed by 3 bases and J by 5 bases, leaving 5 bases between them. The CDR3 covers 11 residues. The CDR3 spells CASSFSNEQYF. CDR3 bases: TGTGCCAGCAGCTTTTCCAACGAGCAGTACTTC. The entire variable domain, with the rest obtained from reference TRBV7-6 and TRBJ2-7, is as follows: GAGVSQSPRYKVTKRGQDVALRCDPISGHVSLYWYRQALGQGPEFLTYFNYEAQQDKSGLPNDRFSAERPEGSISTLTIQRTEQRDSAMYRCASSFSNEQYFGPGTRLTVT.

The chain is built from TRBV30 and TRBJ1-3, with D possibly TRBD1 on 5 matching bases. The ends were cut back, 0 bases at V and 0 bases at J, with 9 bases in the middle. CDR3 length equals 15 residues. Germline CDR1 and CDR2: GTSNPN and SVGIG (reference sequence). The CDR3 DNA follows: TGTGCCTGGAGTGTCAGGGCGAGCTCTGGAAACACCATATATTTT. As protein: CAWSVRASSGNTIYF.

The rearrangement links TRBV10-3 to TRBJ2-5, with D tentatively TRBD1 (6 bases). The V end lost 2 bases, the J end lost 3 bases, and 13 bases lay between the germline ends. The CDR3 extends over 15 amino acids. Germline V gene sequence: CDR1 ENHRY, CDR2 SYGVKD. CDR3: CAISESVSGEETQYF. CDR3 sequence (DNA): TGTGCCATCAGTGAGAGCGTGTCAGGGGAAGAGACCCAGTACTTC.

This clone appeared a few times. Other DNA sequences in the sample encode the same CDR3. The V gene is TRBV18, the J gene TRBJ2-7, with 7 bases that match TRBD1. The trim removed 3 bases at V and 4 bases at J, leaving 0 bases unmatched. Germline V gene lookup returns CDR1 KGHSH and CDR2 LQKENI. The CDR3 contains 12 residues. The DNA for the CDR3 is TGTGCCAGCTCACCGACAGGGTACGAGCAGTACTTC. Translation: CASSPTGYEQYF.

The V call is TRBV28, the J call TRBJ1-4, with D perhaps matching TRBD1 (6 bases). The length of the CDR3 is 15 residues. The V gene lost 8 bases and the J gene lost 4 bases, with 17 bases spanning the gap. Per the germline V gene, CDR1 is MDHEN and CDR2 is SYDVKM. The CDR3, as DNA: TGTGCCAGCTTAAAGGGGGGGGCCGGTAATGAAAAACTGTTTTTT. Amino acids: CASLKGGAGNEKLFF.

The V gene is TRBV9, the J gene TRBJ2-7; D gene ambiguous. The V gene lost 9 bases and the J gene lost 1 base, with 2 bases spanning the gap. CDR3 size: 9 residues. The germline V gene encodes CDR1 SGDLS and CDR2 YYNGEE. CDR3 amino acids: CATSYEQYF. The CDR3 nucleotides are TGTGCCACTTCCTACGAGCAGTACTTC.

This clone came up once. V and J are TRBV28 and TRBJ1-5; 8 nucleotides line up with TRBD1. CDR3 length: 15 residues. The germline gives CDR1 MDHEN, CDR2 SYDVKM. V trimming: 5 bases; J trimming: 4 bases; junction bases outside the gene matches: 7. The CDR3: CASSPRTGTNQPQHF. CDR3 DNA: TGTGCCAGCAGTCCCAGGACAGGGACAAATCAGCCCCAGCATTTT.

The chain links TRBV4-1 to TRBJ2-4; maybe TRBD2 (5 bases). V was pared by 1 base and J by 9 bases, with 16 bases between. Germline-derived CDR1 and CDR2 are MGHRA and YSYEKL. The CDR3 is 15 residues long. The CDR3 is CASSQGNLAKGIQYF. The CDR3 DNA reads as TGCGCCAGCAGCCAAGGGAACCTAGCCAAGGGCATTCAGTACTTC.

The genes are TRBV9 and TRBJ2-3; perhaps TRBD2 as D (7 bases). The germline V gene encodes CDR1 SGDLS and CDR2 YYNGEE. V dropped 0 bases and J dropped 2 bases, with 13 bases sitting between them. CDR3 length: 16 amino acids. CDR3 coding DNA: TGTGCCAGCAGCGTAGGCGGGGGCCCATTCACAGATACGCAGTATTTT. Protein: CASSVGGGPFTDTQYF.

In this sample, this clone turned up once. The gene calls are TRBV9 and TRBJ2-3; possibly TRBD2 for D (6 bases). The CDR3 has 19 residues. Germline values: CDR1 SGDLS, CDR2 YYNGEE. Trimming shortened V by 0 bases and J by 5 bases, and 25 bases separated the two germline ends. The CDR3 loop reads CASSVDGSGILYTVDTQYF. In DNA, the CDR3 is TGTGCCAGCAGCGTAGACGGTAGCGGCATACTCTATACAGTAGATACGCAGTATTTT.

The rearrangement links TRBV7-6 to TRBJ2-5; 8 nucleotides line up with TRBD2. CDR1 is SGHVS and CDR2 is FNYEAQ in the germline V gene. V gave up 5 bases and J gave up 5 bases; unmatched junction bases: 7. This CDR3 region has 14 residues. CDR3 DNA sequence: TGTGCCAGCAGCCCGGGACTAGAGGGTGAGACCCAGTACTTC. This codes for CASSPGLEGETQYF.

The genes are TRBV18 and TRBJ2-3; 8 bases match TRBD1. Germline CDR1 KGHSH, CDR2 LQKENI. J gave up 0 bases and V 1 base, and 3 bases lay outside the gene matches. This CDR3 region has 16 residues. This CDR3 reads CASSPQQGASTDTQYF. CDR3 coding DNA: TGTGCCAGCTCACCACAGCAGGGGGCTAGCACAGATACGCAGTATTTT.

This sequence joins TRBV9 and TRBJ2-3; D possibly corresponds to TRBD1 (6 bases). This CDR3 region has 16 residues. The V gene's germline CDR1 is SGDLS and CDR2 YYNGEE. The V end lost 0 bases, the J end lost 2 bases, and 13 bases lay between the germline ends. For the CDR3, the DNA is TGTGCCAGCAGCGTAGACAGGGTTACACACACAGATACGCAGTATTTT. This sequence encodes CASSVDRVTHTDTQYF.

The CDR3 is CASSSQNTEAFF. The CDR3 bases are TGTGCCAGCAGTTCACAGAACACTGAAGCTTTCTTT. V and J are TRBV28 and TRBJ1-1; no reliable D call. The CDR3 length is 12 residues. CDR1 is MDHEN, CDR2 SYDVKM, per germline. Trimming left V 4 bases short and J 1 base short, with 4 bases between. The complete variable domain, with remaining parts taken from reference TRBV28 and TRBJ1-1, reads DVKVTQSSRYLVKRTGEKVFLECVQDMDHENMFWYRQDPGLGLRLIYFSYDVKMKEKGDIPEGYSVSREKKERFSLILESASTNQTSMYLCASSSQNTEAFFGQGTRLTVV.

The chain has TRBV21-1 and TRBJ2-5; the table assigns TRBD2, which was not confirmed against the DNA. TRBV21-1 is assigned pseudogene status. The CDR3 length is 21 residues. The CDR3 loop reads CASSKVSGEREVITIQETQYF. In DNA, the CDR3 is TGTGCCAGCAGCAAAGTGTCGGGGGAGCGGGAGGTTATCACTATTCAAGAGACCCAGTACTTC.

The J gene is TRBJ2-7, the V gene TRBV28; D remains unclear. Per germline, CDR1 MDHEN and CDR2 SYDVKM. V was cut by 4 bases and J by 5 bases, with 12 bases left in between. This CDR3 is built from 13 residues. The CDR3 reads CASSSLAPHEQYF. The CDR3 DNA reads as TGTGCCAGCAGTTCCCTGGCTCCGCACGAGCAGTACTTC.

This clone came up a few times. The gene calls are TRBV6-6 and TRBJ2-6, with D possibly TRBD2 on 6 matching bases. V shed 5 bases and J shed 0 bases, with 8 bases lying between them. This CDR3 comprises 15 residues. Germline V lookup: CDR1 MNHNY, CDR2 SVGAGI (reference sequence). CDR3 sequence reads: CASSVSGSGANVLTF. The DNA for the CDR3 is TGTGCCAGCAGTGTTAGCGGCTCTGGGGCCAACGTCCTGACTTTC.

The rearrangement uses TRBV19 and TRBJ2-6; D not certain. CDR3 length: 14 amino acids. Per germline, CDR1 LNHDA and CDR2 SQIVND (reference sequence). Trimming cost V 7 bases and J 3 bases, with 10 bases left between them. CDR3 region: CASTYGGGANVLTF. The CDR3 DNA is TGTGCCAGTACGTACGGCGGTGGGGCCAACGTCCTGACTTTC.

As DNA, the CDR3 is TGTGCCAGCAGCTTAGGAAGACCGGGACAGGGGGCAGGTACCGGGGAGCTGTTTTTT. Residues: CASSLGRPGQGAGTGELFF. The rearrangement joins TRBV7-9 to TRBJ2-2; 12 positions match TRBD1. V shed 1 base and J 5 bases; nucleotides not matched to a gene: 11. The germline CDR1 and CDR2 sequences are SEHNR and FQNEAQ (reference sequence). The CDR3 has 19 residues.

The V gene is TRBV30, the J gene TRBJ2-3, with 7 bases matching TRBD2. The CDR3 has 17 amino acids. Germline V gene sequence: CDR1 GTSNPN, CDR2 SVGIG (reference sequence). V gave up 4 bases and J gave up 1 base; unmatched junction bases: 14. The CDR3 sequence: CAWTPGGRFRGTDTQYF. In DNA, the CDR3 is TGTGCCTGGACCCCGGGGGGACGATTTAGGGGCACAGATACGCAGTATTTT. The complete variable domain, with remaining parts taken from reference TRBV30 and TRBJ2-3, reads SQTIHQWPATLVQPVGSPLSLECTVEGTSNPNLYWYRQAAGRGLQLLFYSVGIGQISSEVPQNLSASRPQDRQFILSSKKLLLSDSGFYLCAWTPGGRFRGTDTQYFGPGTRLTVL.

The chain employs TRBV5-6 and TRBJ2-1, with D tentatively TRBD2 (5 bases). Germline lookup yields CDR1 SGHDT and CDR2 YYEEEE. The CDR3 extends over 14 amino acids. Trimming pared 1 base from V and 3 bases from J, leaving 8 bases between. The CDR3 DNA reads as TGTGCCAGCAGCTTGTTGGCGGGCTACAATGAGCAGTTCTTC. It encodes CASSLLAGYNEQFF.

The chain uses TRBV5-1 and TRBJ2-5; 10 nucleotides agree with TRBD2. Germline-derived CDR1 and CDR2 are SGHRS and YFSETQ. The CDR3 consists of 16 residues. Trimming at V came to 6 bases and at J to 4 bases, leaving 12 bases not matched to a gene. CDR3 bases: TGCGCCAGCATTAGGGGTACTAGCGGGAATGGAGAGACCCAGTACTTC. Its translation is CASIRGTSGNGETQYF.

The DNA of the CDR3 is TGTGCCAGCAGTTTATCGCTCCTGACTCCGGAGACCCAGTACTTC. Residues: CASSLSLLTPETQYF. The chain joins TRBV27 to TRBJ2-5; the D is unclear. V dropped 0 bases and J dropped 5 bases, with 13 bases sitting between them. The CDR3 runs 15 residues. CDR1 and CDR2 from the germline V gene are MNHEY and SMNVEV (reference sequence).

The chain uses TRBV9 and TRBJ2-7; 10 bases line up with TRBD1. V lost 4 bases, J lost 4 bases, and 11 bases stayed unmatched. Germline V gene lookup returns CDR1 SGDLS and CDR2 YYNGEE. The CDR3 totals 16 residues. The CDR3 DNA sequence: TGTGCCAGCAGCCCCTCGCTGGGACAGGGGCCATACGAGCAGTACTTC. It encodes CASSPSLGQGPYEQYF.

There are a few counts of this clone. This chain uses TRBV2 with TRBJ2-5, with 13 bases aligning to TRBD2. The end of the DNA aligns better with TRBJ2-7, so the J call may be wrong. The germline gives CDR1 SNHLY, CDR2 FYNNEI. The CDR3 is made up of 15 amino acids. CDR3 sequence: CASSDGTSGTYEQYF. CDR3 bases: TGTGCCAGCAGCGACGGGACTAGCGGGACTTACGAGCAGTACTTC.

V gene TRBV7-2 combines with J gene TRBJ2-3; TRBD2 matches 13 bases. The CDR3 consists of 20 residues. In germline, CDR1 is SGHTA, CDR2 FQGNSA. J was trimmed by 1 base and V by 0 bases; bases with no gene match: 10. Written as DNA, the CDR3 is TGTGCCAGCAGCTTAGCCCCTAGGACTAGCGGGGGAAAGGGCACAGATACGCAGTATTTT. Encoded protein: CASSLAPRTSGGKGTDTQYF.